These T cell receptor beta chains were read from a single sample in a study of blood T cell repertoires in COVID-19. Sequencing used immunoSEQ multiplex PCR; TCRdb keeps in-frame clones, though not all of them. The data hold over 110,000 clones, with less than 90% observed a single time. The material sequenced was PBMCs or T cells enriched from blood (not recorded which). These receptors were obtained from a man between 40 and 49 years old with acute COVID-19. Each CDR3 is given with its conserved first and last residue. The D gene is left open where the match is weak. Clone size appears in some rows only: once, few, many, or a class for an expanded clone.

TRBD1 | . | TRBJ1-1 | TRBV28 | TGTGCCAGCAGTGTGACAGGGAACATGAACACTGAAGCTTTCTTT | CASSVTGNMNTEAFF
TRBD2 | . | TRBJ2-1 | TRBV6-5 | TGTGCCAGCAGTTACATCAGCGGGAGCTCCTACAATGAGCAGTTCTTC | CASSYISGSSYNEQFF
TRBD1 | . | TRBJ2-2 | TRBV5-4 | TGTGCCAGCCTTCAGGACAGGGGGTTTACCGGGGAGCTGTTTTTT | CASLQDRGFTGELFF
. | . | TRBJ1-2 | TRBV18 | TGTGCCAGCTCAGACCACGGGGAGAACTATGGCTACACCTTC | CASSDHGENYGYTF
. | . | TRBJ2-3 | TRBV21-1 | TGTGCCAGCCAGGAGCGGGACCCCACAGATACGCAGTATTTT | CASQERDPTDTQYF
TRBD2 | . | TRBJ2-2 | TRBV4-3 | TGCGCCAGCAGCCAAGAAGAGCTAGCGGGGTCCGGGGAGCTGTTTTTT | CASSQEELAGSGELFF
TRBD1 | . | TRBJ1-1 | TRBV9 | TGTGCCAGCAGCGCGGGACAGGGGGATCCTGAAGCTTTCTTT | CASSAGQGDPEAFF
. | . | TRBJ1-3 | TRBV4-1 | TGCGCCAGCAGCCAAACCACCCGGACAGAAGGAAACACCATATATTTT | CASSQTTRTEGNTIYF
. | . | TRBJ1-5 | TRBV7-9 | TGTGCCAGCAGCTTGGCCAGCAATCAGCCCCAGCATTTT | CASSLASNQPQHF
TRBD2 | few | TRBJ2-1 | TRBV5-1 | TGCGCCAGCAGCCAACAGCGGGGGTCCGGGGGAGAGCAGTTCTTC | CASSQQRGSGGEQFF
TRBD1 | . | TRBJ2-7 | TRBV11-3 | TGTGCCAGCAGCTTCCCGGGACAGCGTACCTACGAGCAGTACTTC | CASSFPGQRTYEQYF
TRBD1 | . | TRBJ2-7 | TRBV29-1 | TGCAGCTGTTGGACAGGGGATCCCTACGAGCAGTACTTC | CSCWTGDPYEQYF
. | . | TRBJ1-2 | TRBV5-4 | TGTGCCAGCAGTCTCGATGCGGTGTCTAACTATGGCTACACCTTC | CASSLDAVSNYGYTF
TRBD1 | . | TRBJ1-1 | TRBV28 | TGTGCCAGCGGAACAGGGGGAAGGACTGAAGCTTTCTTT | CASGTGGRTEAFF
. | . | TRBJ1-6 | TRBV18 | TGTGCCAGCTCACTCTCGGACAGTAATTCACCCCTCCACTTT | CASSLSDSNSPLHF
. | . | TRBJ2-1 | TRBV5-4 | TGTGCCAGCAGCTCCCATCAGGTTTACAATGAGCAGTTCTTC | CASSSHQVYNEQFF
. | once | TRBJ1-1 | TRBV7-9 | TGTGCCAGCAGCCTTAGGAGGGCAACTGAAGCTTTCTTT | CASSLRRATEAFF
. | . | TRBJ1-1 | TRBV7-9 | TGTGCCAGCAAAAAGGGGGGGACTGAAGCTTTCTTT | CASKKGGTEAFF
. | . | TRBJ2-5 | TRBV12-3/TRBV12-4 | TGTGCCAGCAGTCGGGGTGATAAAGAGACCCAGTACTTC | CASSRGDKETQYF
. | . | TRBJ2-1 | TRBV7-2 | TGTGCCAGCAGCTCCGACGGAGGTAGAAGACAGTTCTTC | CASSSDGGRRQFF
. | . | TRBJ1-1 | TRBV28 | TGTGCCAGCAGTTTATGGGGCGTGAGGAACACTGAAGCTTTCTTT | CASSLWGVRNTEAFF
TRBD1 | . | TRBJ2-7 | TRBV29-1 | TGCAGCGTTACCGGGACAGGGGGTTACACCTACGAGCAGTACTTC | CSVTGTGGYTYEQYF
. | . | TRBJ2-7 | TRBV7-2 | TGTGCCAGCAGCAAATGGGACAATGCTGGGGAGCAGTACTTC | CASSKWDNAGEQYF
. | . | TRBJ2-1 | TRBV5-1 | TGCGCCAGCAGCCCGACAGGCTCAACCTACAATGAGCAGTTCTTC | CASSPTGSTYNEQFF
. | . | TRBJ1-2 | TRBV9 | TGTGCCAGCAGCCTGTCGGGAGGTCTCCTCTTATTC | CASSLSGGLLLF
TRBD2 | . | TRBJ2-3 | TRBV15 | TGTGCCACCAGCAGAGATCTTACGGCGGGAGGCCACTCCGGGGATACGCAGTATTTT | CATSRDLTAGGHSGDTQYF
. | once | TRBJ1-5 | TRBV19 | TGTGCCAGTAGTATCGGCAGGGCTTACAATCAGCCCCAGCATTTT | CASSIGRAYNQPQHF
. | . | TRBJ1-5 | TRBV5-1 | TGCGCCAGCAGCAACGGACAACCTTTAGAGCCCCAGCATTTT | CASSNGQPLEPQHF
TRBD1 | . | TRBJ1-1 | TRBV19 | TGTGCCAGTAGTACACACAGGGGGCTGGACACTGAAGCTTTCTTT | CASSTHRGLDTEAFF
. | . | TRBJ2-1 | TRBV27 | TGTGCCAGCCGTAAGCTACTAGCCCGTCTTTACAATGAGCAGTTCTTC | CASRKLLARLYNEQFF
. | . | TRBJ1-6 | TRBV27 | TGTGCCAGCAGTTTTGCGGCAGGGGTCTCCTATAATTCACCCCTCCACTTT | CASSFAAGVSYNSPLHF
. | . | TRBJ1-5 | TRBV28 | TGTGCCAGCAGCCGATCCCTAGGAGGGCCCCAGCATTTT | CASSRSLGGPQHF
TRBD1 | . | TRBJ1-2 | TRBV28 | TGTGCCAGCAGTTTCGGGGACAGGTTCTATGGCTACACCTTC | CASSFGDRFYGYTF
TRBD1 | . | TRBJ1-1 | TRBV25-1 | TGTGCCAGCAGAGGGACAGGGAATACTGAAGCTTTCTTT | CASRGTGNTEAFF
TRBD2 | . | TRBJ2-7 | TRBV7-9 | TGTGCCAGCAGCTCTAGCGGGAGGGCCCCCCTGGGCGAGCAGTACTTC | CASSSSGRAPLGEQYF
. | . | TRBJ1-2 | TRBV19 | TGTGCCAGTAGTATTAACGACGGCTGGGCGGGAGGCTACACCTTC | CASSINDGWAGGYTF
. | . | TRBJ2-1 | TRBV7-2 | TGTGCCAGCAGCCTAATCTTGGGGAGATCCTACAATGAGCAGTTCTTC | CASSLILGRSYNEQFF
TRBD1 | . | TRBJ1-1 | TRBV19 | TGTGCCAGCTGGCCCGGGACAGGCCCCCCAGCTTTCTTT | CASWPGTGPPAFF
TRBD1 | . | TRBJ2-7 | TRBV28 | TGTGCCAGCAGTACAGGGGGCATTTACGAGCAGTACTTC | CASSTGGIYEQYF
TRBD1 | . | TRBJ1-2 | TRBV7-2 | TGTGCCAGCAGCTTAGCGCTAAATACAGGGGGCGCCTATGGCTACACCTTC | CASSLALNTGGAYGYTF
. | . | TRBJ1-2 | TRBV5-4 | TGTGCCAGCAGCTTGTCGGGGCAGGGGATTTACTATGGCTACACCTTC | CASSLSGQGIYYGYTF